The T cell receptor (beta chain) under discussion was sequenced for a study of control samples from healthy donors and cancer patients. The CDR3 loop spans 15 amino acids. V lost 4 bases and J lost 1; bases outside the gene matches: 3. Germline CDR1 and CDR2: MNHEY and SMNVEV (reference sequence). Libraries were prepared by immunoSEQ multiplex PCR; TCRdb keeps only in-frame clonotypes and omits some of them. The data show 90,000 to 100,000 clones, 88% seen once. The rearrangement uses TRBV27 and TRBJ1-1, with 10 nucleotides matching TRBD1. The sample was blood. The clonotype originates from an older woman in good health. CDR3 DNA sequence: TGTGCCAGCAGTTCCGGGACAGGGGCGAACACTGAAGCTTTCTTT. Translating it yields CASSSGTGANTEAFF.